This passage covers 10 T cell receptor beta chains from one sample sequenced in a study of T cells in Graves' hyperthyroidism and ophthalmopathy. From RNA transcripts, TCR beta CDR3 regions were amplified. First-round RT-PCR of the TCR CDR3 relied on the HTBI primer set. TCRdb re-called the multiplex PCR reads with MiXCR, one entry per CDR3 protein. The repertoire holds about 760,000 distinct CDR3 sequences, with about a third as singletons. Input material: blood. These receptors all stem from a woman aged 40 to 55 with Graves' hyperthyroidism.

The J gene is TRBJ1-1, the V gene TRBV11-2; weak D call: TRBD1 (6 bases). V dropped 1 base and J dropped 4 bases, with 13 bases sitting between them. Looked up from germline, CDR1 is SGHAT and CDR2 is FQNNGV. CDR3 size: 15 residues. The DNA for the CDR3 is TGTGCCAGCAGCTTAGGTCCAGGGGTGATCACTGAAGCTTTCTTT. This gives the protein CASSLGPGVITEAFF.

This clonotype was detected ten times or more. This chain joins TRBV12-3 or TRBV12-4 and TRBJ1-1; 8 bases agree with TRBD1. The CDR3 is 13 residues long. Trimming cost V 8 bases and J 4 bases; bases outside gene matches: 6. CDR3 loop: CASVRGQGTEAFF. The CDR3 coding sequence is TGTGCCAGCGTCAGGGGGCAGGGCACTGAAGCTTTCTTT.

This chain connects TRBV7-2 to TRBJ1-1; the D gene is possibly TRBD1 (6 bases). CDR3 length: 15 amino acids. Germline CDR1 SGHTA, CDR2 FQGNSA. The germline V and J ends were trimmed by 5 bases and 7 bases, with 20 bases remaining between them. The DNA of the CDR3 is TGTGCCAGCAGCCACGATCGTTGGGGGCGAAGTGAAGCTTTCTTT. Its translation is CASSHDRWGRSEAFF.

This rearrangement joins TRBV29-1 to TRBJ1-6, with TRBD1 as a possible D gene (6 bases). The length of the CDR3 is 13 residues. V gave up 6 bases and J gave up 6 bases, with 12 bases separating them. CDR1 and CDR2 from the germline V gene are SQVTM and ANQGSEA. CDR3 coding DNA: TGCAGCGTACGTCCGGGGGCTAATTCACCCCTCCACTTT. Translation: CSVRPGANSPLHF.

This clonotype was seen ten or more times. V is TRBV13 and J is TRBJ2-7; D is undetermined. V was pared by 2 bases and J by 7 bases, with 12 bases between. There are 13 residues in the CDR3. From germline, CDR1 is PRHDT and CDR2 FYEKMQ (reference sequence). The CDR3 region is CASSLHQAWEQYF. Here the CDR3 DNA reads TGTGCCAGCAGCTTACACCAAGCTTGGGAGCAGTACTTC.

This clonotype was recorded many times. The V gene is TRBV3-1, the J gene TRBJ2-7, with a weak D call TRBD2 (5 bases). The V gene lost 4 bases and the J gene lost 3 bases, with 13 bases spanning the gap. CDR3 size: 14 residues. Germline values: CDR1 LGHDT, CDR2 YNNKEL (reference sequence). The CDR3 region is CASSRGGQNYEQYF. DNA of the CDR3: TGTGCCAGCAGCCGTGGCGGGCAGAACTACGAGCAGTACTTC.

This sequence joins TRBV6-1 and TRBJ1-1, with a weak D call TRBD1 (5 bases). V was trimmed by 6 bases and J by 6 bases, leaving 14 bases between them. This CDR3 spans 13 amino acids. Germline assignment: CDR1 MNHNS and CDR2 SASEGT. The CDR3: CASSRDPGAEAFF. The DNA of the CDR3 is TGTGCCAGCAGCCGCGACCCGGGGGCTGAAGCTTTCTTT.

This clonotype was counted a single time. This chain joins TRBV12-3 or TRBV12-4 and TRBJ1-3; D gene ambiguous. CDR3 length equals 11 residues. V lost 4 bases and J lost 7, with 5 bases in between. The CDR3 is CASSYKNTIYF. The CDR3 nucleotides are TGTGCCAGCAGTTACAAGAACACCATATATTTT.

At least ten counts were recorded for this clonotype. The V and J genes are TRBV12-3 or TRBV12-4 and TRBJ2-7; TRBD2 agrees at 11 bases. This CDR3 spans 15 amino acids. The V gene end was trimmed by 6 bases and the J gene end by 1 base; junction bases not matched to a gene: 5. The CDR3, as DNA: TGTGCCAGCAGCCGTAGCGGGGGGGCGTCCTACGAGCAGTACTTC. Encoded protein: CASSRSGGASYEQYF.

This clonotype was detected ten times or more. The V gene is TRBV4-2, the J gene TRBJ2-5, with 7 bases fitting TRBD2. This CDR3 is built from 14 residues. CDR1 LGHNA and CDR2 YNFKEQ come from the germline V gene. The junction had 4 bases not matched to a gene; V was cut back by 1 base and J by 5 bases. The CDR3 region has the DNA TGTGCCAGCAGCCAAGGGGAGGGCCGGGAGACCCAGTACTTC. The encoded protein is CASSQGEGRETQYF.